These T cell receptor beta chains were read from a single sample in a study of blood T cell repertoires in COVID-19. Generated by immunoSEQ multiplex PCR, the TCRdb table keeps only in-frame clones and is missing some. The sample lists 250,000 or so clones, approximately 83% occurring once. The sample comprised PBMCs or T cells enriched from blood (not recorded which). The receptors come from a middle-aged woman who had been exposed to COVID-19. CDR3s include the opening cysteine and the closing phenylalanine or tryptophan. Fields, in order: V gene, J gene, D gene, clone size, CDR3 DNA, CDR3 protein. The D gene is left open where the match is weak. Rows give clone size only sometimes, using once, few, many, or a class for an expanded clone.

>TRBV12-3/TRBV12-4|TRBJ1-2|.|.
TGTGCCAGCAGTCCAGGGGCAGTGGGCTACACCTTC
CASSPGAVGYTF
>TRBV12-3/TRBV12-4|TRBJ1-2|.|.
TGTGCCAGCGGGCCGGGGGGGGTGTACGGCTACACCTTC
CASGPGGVYGYTF
>TRBV28|TRBJ1-2|TRBD1|.
TGTGCCAGCAGTTCAGTCCCGGGACAGACGAACTATGGCTACACCTTC
CASSSVPGQTNYGYTF
>TRBV5-1|TRBJ2-5|TRBD1|.
TGCGCCAGCAGCTGGTCAGGACAGGACCAAGAGACCCAGTACTTC
CASSWSGQDQETQYF
>TRBV10-1|TRBJ1-1|.|many
TGCGCCAGCAGTGAGCGGTCCACCACCACTAATGAAGCTTTCTTT
CASSERSTTTNEAFF
>TRBV12-3/TRBV12-4|TRBJ1-2|.|.
TGTGCCAGCAGCTCAGGCGGGGGGCGAAGCTACACCTTC
CASSSGGGRSYTF
>TRBV7-3|TRBJ2-2|.|.
TGTGCCAGCAGCCTCCAGCGGGCCGGGGAGCTGTTTTTT
CASSLQRAGELFF
>TRBV7-9|TRBJ2-7|TRBD2|once
TGTGCCAGCAGCCCGTCTTGGGAGGGCACGATGTACTTC
CASSPSWEGTMYF
>TRBV12-3/TRBV12-4|TRBJ1-2|.|.
TGTGCCAGCAGTTCGGGGGATGGCTACACCTTC
CASSSGDGYTF
>TRBV5-1|TRBJ1-1|.|.
TGCGCCAGCAGCTTGGTATTAGGGAGTGGGACTGAAGCTTTCTTT
CASSLVLGSGTEAFF